The 21 T cell receptor beta chains given below trace back to one sample, sequenced in a study of cytomegalovirus exposure and HLA in healthy donors. A multiplex PCR was run with 60 Vbeta primers and 13 Jbeta primers. Libraries were prepared by immunoSEQ multiplex PCR; TCRdb keeps only in-frame clonotypes and omits some of them. Of about 150,000 clones listed, over 60% are singletons. The specimen sequenced was PBMCs. The receptors come from a woman aged 18-35 years in good health and CMV-seronegative.

The chain uses TRBV5-1 and TRBJ1-5; no firm D call. The CDR3 is 13 residues long. The germline V gene has CDR1 SGHRS and CDR2 YFSETQ. Deletions cut 4 bases from V and 0 bases from J, with 5 bases between. The CDR3 region is CASSAGSNQPQHF. The CDR3 nucleotides read TGCGCCAGCAGCGCAGGTAGCAATCAGCCCCAGCATTTT. Together with reference TRBV5-1 and TRBJ1-5, the CDR3 gives the full variable domain: KAGVTQTPRYLIKTRGQQVTLSCSPISGHRSVSWYQQTPGQGLQFLFEYFSETQRNKGNFPGRFSGRQFSNSRSEMNVSTLELGDSALYLCASSAGSNQPQHFGDGTRLSIL.

Notes on this clone: Other DNA sequences in this specimen translate into the identical CDR3. The V and J genes are TRBV4-1 and TRBJ1-1; TRBD1 matches at 9 bases. The V gene end was trimmed by 5 bases and the J gene end by 4 bases; junction bases not matched to a gene: 5. The CDR3 consists of 14 residues. The V gene's germline CDR1 is MGHRA and CDR2 YSYEKL. Written as DNA, the CDR3 is TGCGCCAGCAGCGGGCAACAGGGGGCCACTGAAGCTTTCTTT. Encoded protein: CASSGQQGATEAFF.

The chain joins TRBV5-4 to TRBJ2-5; TRBD2 is a possible D gene (5 bases). Germline values: CDR1 SGHNT, CDR2 YYREEE (reference sequence). The CDR3 covers 15 residues. Trimming took 4 bases from V and 2 from J, leaving 15 bases between them. Here the CDR3 DNA reads TGTGCCAGCAGCCATGCGGGTGCGGTACAAGAGACCCAGTACTTC. Encoded protein: CASSHAGAVQETQYF.

V and J are TRBV5-6 and TRBJ2-3; D unresolved. The CDR3 has 13 amino acids. In germline, CDR1 is SGHDT, CDR2 YYEEEE. Trimming took 2 bases from V and 15 from J, leaving 19 bases between them. The CDR3 coding sequence is TGTGCCAGCAGCTTCGTCCCGGCCCCTCTAGAATATTTT. Its protein product is CASSFVPAPLEYF.

V usage is TRBV5-6 and J usage is TRBJ2-5; 11 bases align to TRBD2. V lost 3 bases to trimming and J lost 3 bases; unmatched junction nucleotides: 4. The CDR3 totals 15 residues. Germline V gene lookup returns CDR1 SGHDT and CDR2 YYEEEE. The CDR3 reads CASSSGLAGKETQYF. CDR3 DNA sequence: TGTGCCAGCAGCTCAGGACTAGCGGGTAAAGAGACCCAGTACTTC.

This clone has at least ten counts. The V call is TRBV4-3, the J call TRBJ2-6; weak D call: TRBD1 (5 bases). Germline CDR1 and CDR2: LGHNA and YSLEER. Trimming shortened V by 3 bases and J by 0 bases, and 9 bases separated the two germline ends. This CDR3 comprises 16 residues. The CDR3 loop is CASSQSGSSGANVLTF. The CDR3 coding sequence is TGCGCCAGCAGCCAGTCAGGGTCCTCTGGGGCCAACGTCCTGACTTTC.

The chain is built from TRBV9 and TRBJ1-2, with a weak D call TRBD1 (6 bases). The germline gives CDR1 SGDLS, CDR2 YYNGEE. V was shortened by 0 bases and J by 2 bases, with 17 bases between the two germline ends. CDR3 size: 17 residues. The CDR3 DNA reads as TGTGCCAGCAGCGTAGTAGCAGTACCGGGACACAACTATGGCTACACCTTC. Translating it yields CASSVVAVPGHNYGYTF.

The J gene is TRBJ2-2, the V gene TRBV5-1, with a weak D call TRBD1 (6 bases). V was pared by 5 bases and J by 7 bases, with 12 bases between. The CDR3 loop spans 13 amino acids. Per the germline V gene, CDR1 is SGHRS and CDR2 is YFSETQ. The CDR3 reads CASRTTGSGELFF. The CDR3 nucleotides are TGCGCCAGCAGGACAACAGGGAGCGGGGAGCTGTTTTTT. The full variable domain, completed using reference TRBV5-1 and TRBJ2-2, is KAGVTQTPRYLIKTRGQQVTLSCSPISGHRSVSWYQQTPGQGLQFLFEYFSETQRNKGNFPGRFSGRQFSNSRSEMNVSTLELGDSALYLCASRTTGSGELFFGEGSRLTVL.

The chain is built from TRBV9 and TRBJ1-2; D not certain. Germline V lookup: CDR1 SGDLS, CDR2 YYNGEE. Trimming cost V 0 bases and J 8 bases, with 11 bases left between them. The CDR3 covers 13 residues. CDR3 sequence (DNA): TGTGCCAGCAGCGTAGAAGGAGGGAGCGGCTACACCTTC. Protein sequence: CASSVEGGSGYTF.

This chain joins TRBV5-4 and TRBJ1-6; D gene unclear. V was cut by 1 base and J by 12 bases, with 17 bases left in between. Germline V lookup: CDR1 SGHNT, CDR2 YYREEE (reference sequence). CDR3 length: 15 amino acids. The CDR3 DNA reads as TGTGCCAGCAGCTTGAGTGGACTTCTTTCCGGACCCCTCCACTTT. The encoded protein is CASSLSGLLSGPLHF.

The genes are TRBV4-2 and TRBJ2-5, with TRBD2 matching over 11 bases. The CDR3 covers 16 residues. J gave up 5 bases and V 2 bases, and 7 bases lay outside the gene matches. CDR1 and CDR2 (germline): LGHNA, YNFKEQ. The CDR3 spells CASSQIAGGPVETQYF. CDR3 nucleotides: TGTGCCAGCAGCCAAATAGCGGGAGGGCCGGTCGAGACCCAGTACTTC.

This clone is a singleton in its sample. This chain connects TRBV6-1 to TRBJ2-7; D possibly corresponds to TRBD2 (5 bases). The CDR3 sequence is 11 residues long. Per the germline V gene, CDR1 is MNHNS and CDR2 is SASEGT. CDR3 DNA sequence: TGTGCCAGCAGTGAAATGGGAGAGCAGTGCGTC. Its translation: CASSEMGEQCV.

The chain links TRBV7-9 to TRBJ2-3; no clear D. V shed 5 bases and J shed 0 bases, with 15 bases lying between them. Germline CDR1 SEHNR, CDR2 FQNEAQ (reference sequence). This CDR3 is built from 16 residues. CDR3 coding DNA: TGTGCCAGCAGCCAATCACTTACTACTAGCACAGATACGCAGTATTTT. Translated: CASSQSLTTSTDTQYF.

This clone was seen once. The V and J genes are TRBV7-2 and TRBJ2-3; D possibly corresponds to TRBD1 (5 bases). This CDR3 is 12 amino acids long. V was trimmed by 6 bases and J by 4 bases, leaving 8 bases between them. Germline assignment: CDR1 SGHTA and CDR2 FQGNSA. The CDR3 sequence: CASRRQSDTQYF. The CDR3, as DNA: TGTGCCAGCAGGAGACAGTCAGATACGCAGTATTTT.

In its sample, this clone was seen once. The chain carries TRBV9 and TRBJ2-1, with D unclear. The CDR3 contains 9 residues. V shed 6 bases and J shed 10 bases, with 5 bases lying between them. Germline V gene data show CDR1 as SGDLS and CDR2 as YYNGEE. CDR3 in DNA: TGTGCCAGCATCAGGGAGCAGTTCTTC. As protein: CASIREQFF. Drawing the rest from reference TRBV9 and TRBJ2-1, the complete variable domain is DSGVTQTPKHLITATGQRVTLRCSPRSGDLSVYWYQQSLDQGLQFLIQYYNGEERAKGNILERFSAQQFPDLHSELNLSSLELGDSALYFCASIREQFFGPGTRLTVL.

The rearrangement links TRBV7-9 to TRBJ2-7; tentatively, D is TRBD1 (5 bases). The germline CDR1 and CDR2 sequences are SEHNR and FQNEAQ (reference sequence). The CDR3 is 13 residues long. The V end lost 2 bases, the J end lost 3 bases, and 8 bases lay between the germline ends. CDR3 in amino acids: CASSLKTVYEQYF. The CDR3 nucleotides are TGTGCCAGCAGCTTAAAGACAGTCTACGAGCAGTACTTC.

This sequence joins TRBV28 and TRBJ1-2; weak D call: TRBD1 (6 bases). V was trimmed by 3 bases and J by 4 bases, leaving 9 bases between them. The CDR3 length is 13 residues. Per the germline V gene, CDR1 is MDHEN and CDR2 is SYDVKM. In DNA, the CDR3 is TGTGCCAGCAGTTTGGGGGCCGGCTATGGCTACACCTTC. Amino acid sequence: CASSLGAGYGYTF.

This clone appeared a single time. One junction end disagrees with the germline gene, perhaps due to a read error. Here the CDR3 DNA reads TGTGCCAGCAGCTCACCACAGGGACATAATTCACCCCCCCACTTT. Translated: CASSSPQGHNSPPHF. The chain uses TRBV7-2 and TRBJ1-6; possibly TRBD1 for D (6 bases). The CDR3 loop spans 15 amino acids. The germline gives CDR1 SGHTA, CDR2 FQGNSA.

The chain carries TRBV19 and TRBJ1-6, with a weak D call TRBD1 (6 bases). Between the trimmed V and J ends, which lost 5 bases and 0 bases, there was a span of 20 bases. The CDR3 covers 19 residues. Germline V gives CDR1 LNHDA, CDR2 SQIVND (reference sequence). CDR3 loop: CASSPRPGDPSSYNSPLHF. The CDR3 DNA reads TGTGCCAGTAGTCCCCGCCCAGGGGACCCTAGCTCCTATAATTCACCCCTCCACTTT.

This clone has more than one count but fewer than ten. This chain joins TRBV7-9 and TRBJ2-7; D may be TRBD1 (5 bases). This CDR3 region has 13 residues. Germline V gene sequence: CDR1 SEHNR, CDR2 FQNEAQ (reference sequence). The V and J ends lost 3 bases and 5 bases respectively, with 11 bases between them. DNA of the CDR3: TGTGCCAGCAGCTTCGGGCAGGGCAACGAGCAGTACTTC. Encoded protein: CASSFGQGNEQYF.

The J gene is TRBJ2-2, the V gene TRBV9; weak D call: TRBD2 (5 bases). CDR1 is SGDLS and CDR2 is YYNGEE in the germline V gene. This CDR3 has 15 amino acids. With 0 bases removed from V and 3 bases from J, the gap between germline ends came to 9 bases. The CDR3 spells CASSVDRGYTGELFF. CDR3 in DNA: TGTGCCAGCAGCGTAGATCGGGGTTACACCGGGGAGCTGTTTTTT.